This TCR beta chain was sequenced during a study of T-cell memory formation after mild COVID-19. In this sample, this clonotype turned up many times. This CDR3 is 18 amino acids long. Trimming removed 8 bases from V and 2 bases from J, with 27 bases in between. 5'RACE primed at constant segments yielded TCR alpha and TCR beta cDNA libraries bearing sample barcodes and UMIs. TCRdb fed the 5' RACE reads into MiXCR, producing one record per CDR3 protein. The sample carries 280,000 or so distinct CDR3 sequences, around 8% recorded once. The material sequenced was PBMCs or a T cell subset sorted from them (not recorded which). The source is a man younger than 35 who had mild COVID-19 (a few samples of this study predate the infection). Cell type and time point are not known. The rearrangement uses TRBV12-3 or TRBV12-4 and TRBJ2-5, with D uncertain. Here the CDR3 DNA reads TGTGCCAGCTCAGTTTCGGTAGTTCCGAGAGCTATACAAGAGACCCAGTACTTC. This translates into CASSVSVVPRAIQETQYF.